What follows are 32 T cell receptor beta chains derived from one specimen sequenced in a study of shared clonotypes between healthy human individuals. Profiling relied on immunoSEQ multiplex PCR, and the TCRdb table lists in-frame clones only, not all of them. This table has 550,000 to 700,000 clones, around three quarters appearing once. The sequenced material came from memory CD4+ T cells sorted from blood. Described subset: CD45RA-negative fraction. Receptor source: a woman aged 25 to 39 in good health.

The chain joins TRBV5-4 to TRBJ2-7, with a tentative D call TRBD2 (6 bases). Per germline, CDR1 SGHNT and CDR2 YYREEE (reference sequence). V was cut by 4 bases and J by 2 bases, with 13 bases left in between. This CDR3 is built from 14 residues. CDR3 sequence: CASSQNSGAYEQYF. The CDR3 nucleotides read TGTGCCAGCAGCCAAAATTCGGGGGCCTACGAGCAGTACTTC.

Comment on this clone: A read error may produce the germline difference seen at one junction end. The CDR3 DNA reads TGTGCCAGCAGCTTGGTTAGACTTATGATCTTT. This codes for CASSLVRLMIF. The J gene is TRBJ1-1, the V gene TRBV5-8; D is uncertain. The V gene's germline CDR1 is SGHTS and CDR2 YDEGEE. The CDR3 sequence is 11 residues long.

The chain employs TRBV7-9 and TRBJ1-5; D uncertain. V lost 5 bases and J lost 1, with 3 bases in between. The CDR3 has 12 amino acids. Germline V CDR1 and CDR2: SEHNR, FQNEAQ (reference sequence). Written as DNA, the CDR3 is TGTGCCAGCAGCGCCAGCAATCAGCCCCAGCATTTT. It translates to CASSASNQPQHF.

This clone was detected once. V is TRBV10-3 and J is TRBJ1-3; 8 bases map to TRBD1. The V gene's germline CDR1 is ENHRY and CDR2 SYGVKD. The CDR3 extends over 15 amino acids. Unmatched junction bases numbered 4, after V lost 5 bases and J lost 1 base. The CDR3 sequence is CAISKDRGSGNTIYF. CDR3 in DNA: TGTGCCATCAGTAAAGACAGGGGTTCTGGAAACACCATATATTTT.

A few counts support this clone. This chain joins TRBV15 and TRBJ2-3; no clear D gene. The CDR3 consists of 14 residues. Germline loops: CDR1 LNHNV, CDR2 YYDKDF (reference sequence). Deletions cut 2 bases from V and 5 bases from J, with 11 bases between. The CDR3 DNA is TGTGCCACCAGCAGATCCCAAGCCGAAGATACGCAGTATTTT. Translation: CATSRSQAEDTQYF.

DNA for the CDR3: TGTGCCAGCAGTGGCCGGGACAGGGGGCGCCGAGGCTACACCTTC. This translates into CASSGRDRGRRGYTF. The V and J genes are TRBV27 and TRBJ1-2; 12 nucleotides match TRBD1. The CDR3 runs to 15 residues. CDR1 is MNHEY, CDR2 SMNVEV, per germline (reference sequence). V trimming: 5 bases; J trimming: 8 bases; junction bases outside the gene matches: 9.

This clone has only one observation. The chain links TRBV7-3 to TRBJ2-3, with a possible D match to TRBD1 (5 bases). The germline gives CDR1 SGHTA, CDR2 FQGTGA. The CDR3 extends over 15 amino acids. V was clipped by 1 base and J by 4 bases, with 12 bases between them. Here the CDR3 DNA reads TGTGCCAGCAGCTTAAAGCAATTAGGGGCAGATACGCAGTATTTT. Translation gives CASSLKQLGADTQYF.

The CDR3: CASSSRLAGQDTQYF. In DNA form, the CDR3 reads TGTGCCAGTAGTAGCCGACTAGCGGGACAGGATACGCAGTATTTT. The V call is TRBV19, the J call TRBJ2-3; 11 bases are a match to TRBD2. This CDR3 contains 15 residues. Germline trimming cut 4 bases from V and 6 bases from J; bases unmatched to any gene: 6. The V gene's germline CDR1 is LNHDA and CDR2 SQIVND (reference sequence).

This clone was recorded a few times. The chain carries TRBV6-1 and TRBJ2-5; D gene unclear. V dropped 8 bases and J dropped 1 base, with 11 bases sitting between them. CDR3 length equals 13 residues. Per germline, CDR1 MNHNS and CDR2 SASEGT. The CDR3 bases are TGTGCCAGCGGCGTAGGACCCCAAGAGACCCAGTACTTC. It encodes CASGVGPQETQYF.

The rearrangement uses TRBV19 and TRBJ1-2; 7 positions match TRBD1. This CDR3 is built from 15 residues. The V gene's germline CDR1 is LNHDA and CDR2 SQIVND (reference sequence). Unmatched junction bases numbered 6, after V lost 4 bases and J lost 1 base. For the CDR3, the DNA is TGTGCCAGTAGTACCACAGGGGTAGGTAACTATGGCTACACCTTC. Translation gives CASSTTGVGNYGYTF.

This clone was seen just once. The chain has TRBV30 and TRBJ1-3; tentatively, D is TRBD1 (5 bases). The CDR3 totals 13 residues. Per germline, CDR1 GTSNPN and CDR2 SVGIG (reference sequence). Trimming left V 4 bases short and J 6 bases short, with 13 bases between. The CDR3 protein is CAWIRQGENTIYF. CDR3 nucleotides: TGTGCCTGGATCAGGCAGGGAGAAAACACCATATATTTT.

The CDR3: CASSQQSGPYEQYF. The CDR3 DNA sequence: TGTGCCAGCAGCCAGCAATCGGGTCCCTACGAGCAGTACTTC. The rearrangement links TRBV14 to TRBJ2-5, with D unresolved. The J call could be wrong; TRBJ2-7 is a better fit for the DNA end. Germline-derived CDR1 and CDR2 are SGHDN and FVKESK. The CDR3 is made up of 14 amino acids.

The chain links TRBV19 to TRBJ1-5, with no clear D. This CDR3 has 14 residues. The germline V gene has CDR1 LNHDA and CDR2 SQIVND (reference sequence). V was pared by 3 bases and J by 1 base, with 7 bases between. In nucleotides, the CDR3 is TGTGCCAGTAGTATGTGGGGAAGCAATCAGCCCCAGCATTTT. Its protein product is CASSMWGSNQPQHF.

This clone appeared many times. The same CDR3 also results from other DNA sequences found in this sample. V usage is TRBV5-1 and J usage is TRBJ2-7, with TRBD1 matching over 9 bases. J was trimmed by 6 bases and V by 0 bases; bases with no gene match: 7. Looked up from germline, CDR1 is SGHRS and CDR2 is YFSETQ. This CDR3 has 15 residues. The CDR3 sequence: CASSLGDRDSPEQYF. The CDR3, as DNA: TGCGCCAGCAGCTTGGGGGACAGGGACTCACCCGAGCAGTACTTC.

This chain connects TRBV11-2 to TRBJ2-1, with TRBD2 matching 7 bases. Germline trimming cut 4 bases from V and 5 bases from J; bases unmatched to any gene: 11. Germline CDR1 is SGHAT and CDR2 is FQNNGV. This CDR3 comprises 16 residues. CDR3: CASSSATGRSHNEQFF. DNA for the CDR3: TGTGCCAGCAGCTCCGCAACCGGGAGGTCCCACAATGAGCAGTTCTTC.

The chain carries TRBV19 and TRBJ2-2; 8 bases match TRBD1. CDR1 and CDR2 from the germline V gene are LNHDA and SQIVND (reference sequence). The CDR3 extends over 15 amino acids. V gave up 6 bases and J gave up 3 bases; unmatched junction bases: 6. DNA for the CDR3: TGTGCCAGTAGCTACGGGACAGGCTACACCGGGGAGCTGTTTTTT. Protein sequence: CASSYGTGYTGELFF.

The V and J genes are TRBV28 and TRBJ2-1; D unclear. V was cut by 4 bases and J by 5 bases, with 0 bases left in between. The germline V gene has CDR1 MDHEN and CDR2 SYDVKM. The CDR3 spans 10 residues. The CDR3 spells CASSYNEQFF. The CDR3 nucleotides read TGTGCCAGCAGTTACAATGAGCAGTTCTTC.

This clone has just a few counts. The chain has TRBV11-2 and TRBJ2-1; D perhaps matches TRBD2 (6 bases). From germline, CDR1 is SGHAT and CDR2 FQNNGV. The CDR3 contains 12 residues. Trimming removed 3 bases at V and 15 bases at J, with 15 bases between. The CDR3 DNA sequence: TGTGCCAGCAGCTTCCCCACGGGGAGGCGGTTCTTC. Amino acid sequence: CASSFPTGRRFF. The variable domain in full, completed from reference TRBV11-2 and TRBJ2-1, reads EAGVAQSPRYKIIEKRQSVAFWCNPISGHATLYWYQQILGQGPKLLIQFQNNGVVDDSQLPKDRFSAERLKGVDSTLKIQPAKLEDSAVYLCASSFPTGRRFFGPGTRLTVL.

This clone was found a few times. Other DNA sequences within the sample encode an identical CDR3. CDR3 protein: CASSSHRGLNTEAFF. CDR3 nucleotide sequence: TGTGCCAGCAGCTCCCACAGGGGACTGAACACTGAAGCTTTCTTT. This sequence joins TRBV5-4 and TRBJ1-1; 7 nucleotides agree with TRBD1. Germline-derived CDR1 and CDR2 are SGHNT and YYREEE (reference sequence). J lost 0 bases, V lost 3 bases, and 5 bases had no gene match. This CDR3 spans 15 amino acids.

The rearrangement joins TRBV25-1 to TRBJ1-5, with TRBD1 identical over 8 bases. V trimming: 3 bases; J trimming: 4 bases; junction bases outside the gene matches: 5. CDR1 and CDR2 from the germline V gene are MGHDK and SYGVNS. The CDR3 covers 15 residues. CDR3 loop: CASSDGQGSNQPQHF. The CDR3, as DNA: TGTGCCAGCAGTGACGGACAGGGTTCTAATCAGCCCCAGCATTTT.

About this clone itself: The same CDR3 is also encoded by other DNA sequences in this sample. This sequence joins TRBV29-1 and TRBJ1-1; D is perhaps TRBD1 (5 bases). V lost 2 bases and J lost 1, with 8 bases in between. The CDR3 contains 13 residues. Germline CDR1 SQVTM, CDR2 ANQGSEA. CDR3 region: CSVERQGNTEAFF. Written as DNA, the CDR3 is TGCAGCGTTGAAAGGCAGGGGAACACTGAAGCTTTCTTT.

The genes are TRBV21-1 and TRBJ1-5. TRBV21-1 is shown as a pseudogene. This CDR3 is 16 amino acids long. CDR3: CASPGGGESSNQPQHF. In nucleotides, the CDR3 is TGTGCCAGCCCGGGGGGGGGCGAATCGAGCAATCAGCCCCAGCATTTT.

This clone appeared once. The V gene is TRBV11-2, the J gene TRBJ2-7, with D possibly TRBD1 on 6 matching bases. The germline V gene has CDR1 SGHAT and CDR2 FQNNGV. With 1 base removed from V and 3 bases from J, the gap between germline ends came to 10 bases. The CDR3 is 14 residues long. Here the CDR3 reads CASSLGGQLYEQYF. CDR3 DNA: TGTGCCAGCAGCTTAGGGGGGCAGCTCTACGAGCAGTACTTC.

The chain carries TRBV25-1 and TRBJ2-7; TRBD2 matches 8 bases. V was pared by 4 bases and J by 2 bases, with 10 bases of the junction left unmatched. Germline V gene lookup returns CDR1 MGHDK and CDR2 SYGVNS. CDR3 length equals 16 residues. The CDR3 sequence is CASSGKAGVGAYEQYF. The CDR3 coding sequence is TGTGCCAGCAGTGGAAAAGCGGGAGTTGGGGCCTACGAGCAGTACTTC.

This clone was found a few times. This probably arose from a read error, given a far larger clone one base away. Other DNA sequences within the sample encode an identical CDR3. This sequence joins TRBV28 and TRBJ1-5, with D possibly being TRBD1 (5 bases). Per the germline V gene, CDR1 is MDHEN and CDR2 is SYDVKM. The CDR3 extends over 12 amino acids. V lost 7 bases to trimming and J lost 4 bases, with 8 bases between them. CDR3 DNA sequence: TGTGCCAGCATTGGGGGGAATCAGCCCCAGCATTTT. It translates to CASIGGNQPQHF.

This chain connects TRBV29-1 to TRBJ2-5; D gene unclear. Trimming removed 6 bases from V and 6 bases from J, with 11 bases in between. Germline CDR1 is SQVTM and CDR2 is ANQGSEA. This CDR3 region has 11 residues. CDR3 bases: TGCAGCGTGGACCTTGACAAGACCCAGTACTTC. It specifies CSVDLDKTQYF.

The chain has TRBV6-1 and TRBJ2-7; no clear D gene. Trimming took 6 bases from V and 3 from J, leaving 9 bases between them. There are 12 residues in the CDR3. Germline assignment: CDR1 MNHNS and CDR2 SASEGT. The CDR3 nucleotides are TGTGCCAGCAGCCCAGGTATCTACGAGCAGTACTTC. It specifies CASSPGIYEQYF.

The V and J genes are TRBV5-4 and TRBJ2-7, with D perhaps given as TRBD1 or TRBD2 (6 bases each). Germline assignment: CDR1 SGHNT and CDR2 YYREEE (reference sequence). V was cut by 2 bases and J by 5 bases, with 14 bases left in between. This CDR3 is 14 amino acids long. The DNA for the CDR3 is TGTGCCAGCAGCTTATGGAGGGGGGAGGACGAGCAGTACTTC. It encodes CASSLWRGEDEQYF.

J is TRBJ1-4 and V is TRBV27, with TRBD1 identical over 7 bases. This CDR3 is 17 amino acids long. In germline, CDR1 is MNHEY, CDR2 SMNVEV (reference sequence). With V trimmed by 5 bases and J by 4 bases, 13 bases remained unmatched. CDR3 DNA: TGTGCCAGCAGTCGGAGACAGGGAGGTGTTGGTAATGAAAAACTGTTTTTT. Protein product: CASSRRQGGVGNEKLFF.

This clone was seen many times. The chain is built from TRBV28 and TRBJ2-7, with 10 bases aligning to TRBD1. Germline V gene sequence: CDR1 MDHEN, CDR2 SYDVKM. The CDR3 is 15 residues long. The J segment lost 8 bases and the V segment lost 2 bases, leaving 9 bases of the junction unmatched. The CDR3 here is CASSLRDRGKHKQYF. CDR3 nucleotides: TGTGCCAGCAGTTTACGGGACAGGGGTAAACATAAGCAGTACTTC.

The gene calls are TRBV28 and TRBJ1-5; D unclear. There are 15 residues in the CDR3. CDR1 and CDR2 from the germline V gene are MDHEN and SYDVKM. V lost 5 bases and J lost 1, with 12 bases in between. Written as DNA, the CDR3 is TGTGCCAGCAGTCCGGCCGGGTCGAGCAATCAGCCCCAGCATTTT. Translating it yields CASSPAGSSNQPQHF.

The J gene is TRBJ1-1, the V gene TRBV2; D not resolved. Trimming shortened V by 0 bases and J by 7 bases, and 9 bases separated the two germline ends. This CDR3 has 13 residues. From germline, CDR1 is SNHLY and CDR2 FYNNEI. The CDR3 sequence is CASSEAARREAFF. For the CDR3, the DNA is TGTGCCAGCAGTGAAGCAGCCCGTCGTGAAGCTTTCTTT.